The present entry profiles one T cell receptor beta chain with its context. Repertoires were generated with immunoSEQ multiplex PCR, while TCRdb's copy carries only in-frame clones and drops some. This sample has around 150,000 clones, with around four fifths found just once. This sample stems from a study of blood T cell repertoires in COVID-19. Study details: From T cells, B-cell-depleted T cells, or PBMCs came the material, which was cDNA or gDNA.

V lost 8 bases, J lost 8 bases, and 15 bases lay in between. The CDR3 covers 12 residues. Cohorts were assigned according to the clinical history that participants reported. Recovery among Cohort 3 donors was established by two negative PCRs, clearance, or symptom resolution. The TCR comes from a man aged 50 or older who had recovered from COVID-19. This chain joins TRBV12-3 or TRBV12-4 and TRBJ1-2; D might be TRBD1 (5 bases). Sequenced sample: PBMCs or T cells enriched from blood (not recorded which). CDR3 nucleotide sequence: TGTGCCAGCTCCGAGACAGTACTAGGCTACACCTTC. This codes for CASSETVLGYTF.